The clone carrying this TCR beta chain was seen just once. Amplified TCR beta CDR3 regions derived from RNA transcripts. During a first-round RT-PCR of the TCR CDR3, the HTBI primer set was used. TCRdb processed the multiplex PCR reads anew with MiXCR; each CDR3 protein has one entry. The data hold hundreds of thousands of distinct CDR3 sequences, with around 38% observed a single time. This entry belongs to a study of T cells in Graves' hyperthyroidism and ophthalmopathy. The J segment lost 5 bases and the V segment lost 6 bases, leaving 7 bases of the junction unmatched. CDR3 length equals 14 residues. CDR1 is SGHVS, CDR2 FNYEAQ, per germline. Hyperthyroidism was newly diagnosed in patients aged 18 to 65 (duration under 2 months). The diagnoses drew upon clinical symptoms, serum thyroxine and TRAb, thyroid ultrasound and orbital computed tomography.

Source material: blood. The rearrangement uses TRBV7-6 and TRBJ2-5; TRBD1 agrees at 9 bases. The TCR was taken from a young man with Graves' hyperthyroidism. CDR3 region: CASRPTGGDETQYF. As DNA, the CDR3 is TGTGCCAGCAGGCCGACAGGGGGGGACGAGACCCAGTACTTC.